The present entry profiles one T cell receptor (beta chain) with its context. Its antigen is undetermined. This record comes from a study of chemoradiotherapy in HPV16-positive cancers. On the study more broadly: Functional T-cell assays on a couple of HPV16-positive patients' cells defined candidate HPV-specific clones and common TCR motifs. General study findings and limits: HPV-responsive T-cell expansion during chemoradiotherapy was linked to improved recurrence-free survival in HPV16-positive patients. Non-HPV-specific T cells did not expand in tumors during treatment, whereas candidate HPV-specific clones and E7-related motifs did.

Over chemoradiotherapy, repertoires were sampled more than once. Clones were read by immunoSEQ multiplex PCR, and TCRdb kept only the in-frame ones, dropping some. This table has 12,000 to 15,000 clones, nearly 70% appearing once. The germline V gene has CDR1 SGHRS and CDR2 YFSETQ. The CDR3 runs 17 residues. Trimming took 0 bases from V and 2 from J, leaving 17 bases between them. The chain combines TRBV5-1 with TRBJ1-2, with a possible D match to TRBD1 (6 bases). This material was collected from a patient who underwent chemoradiotherapy. This TCR was sampled from a human donor with HPV-associated anogenital cancer. The CDR3 sequence is CASSLGSGGGINYGYTF. DNA for the CDR3: TGCGCCAGCAGCTTGGGTTCAGGAGGGGGGATAAACTATGGCTACACCTTC.